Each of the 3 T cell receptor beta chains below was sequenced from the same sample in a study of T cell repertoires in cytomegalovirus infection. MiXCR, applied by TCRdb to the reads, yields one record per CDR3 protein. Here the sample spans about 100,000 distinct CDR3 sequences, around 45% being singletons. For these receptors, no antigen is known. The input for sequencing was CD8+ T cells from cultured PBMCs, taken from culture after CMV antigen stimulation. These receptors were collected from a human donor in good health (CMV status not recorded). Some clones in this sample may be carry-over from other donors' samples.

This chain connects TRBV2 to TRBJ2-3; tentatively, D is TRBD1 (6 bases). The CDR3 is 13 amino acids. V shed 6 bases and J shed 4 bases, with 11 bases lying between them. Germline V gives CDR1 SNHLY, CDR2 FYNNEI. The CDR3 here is CASSTGSADTQYF. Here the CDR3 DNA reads TGTGCCAGCAGCACAGGGAGCGCAGATACGCAGTATTTT.

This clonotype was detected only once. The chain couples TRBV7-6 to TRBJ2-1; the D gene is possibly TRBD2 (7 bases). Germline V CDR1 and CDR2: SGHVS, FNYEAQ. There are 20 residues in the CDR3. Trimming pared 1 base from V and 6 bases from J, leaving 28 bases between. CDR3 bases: TGTGCCAGCAGCTTAGAGCGACGGGACTTTATGGGGGGGGGGCCCAATGAGCAGTTCTTC. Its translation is CASSLERRDFMGGGPNEQFF.

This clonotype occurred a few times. CDR3 sequence reads: CASSEEGPGSPSNYGYTF. The CDR3 nucleotides read TGTGCCAGCAGTGAAGAGGGGCCCGGGTCCCCCTCTAACTATGGCTACACCTTC. This chain uses TRBV2 with TRBJ1-2, with a possible D match to TRBD1 (5 bases). Trimming stripped 1 base from V and 0 bases from J, with 18 bases between. Per the germline V gene, CDR1 is SNHLY and CDR2 is FYNNEI. CDR3 length: 18 residues.